This T cell receptor (beta chain) is drawn from a study of T cell responses to AZD1222 COVID-19 vaccine. Study-wide findings and caveats: CD4 TCRs associated with vaccination spanned spike, dominating at 160-218 and 743-854. The repertoires were collected only after the peak T cell response.

TCRdb's copy holds only in-frame clones and misses some; the assay was immunoSEQ multiplex PCR. The sample lists over 150,000 clones, more than 90% occurring once. Turning to this clone: As yet, its antigen is unknown. At one end, the junction sequence differs from germline, possibly due to a read error.

Germline V gene lookup returns CDR1 KGHDR and CDR2 SFDVKD. This CDR3 contains 11 residues. The TCR sequence derives from an adult in good health. This chain uses TRBV24-1 with TRBJ1-2; D uncertain. This specimen was peripheral blood, taken on day 0 of AZD1222 vaccination. The CDR3 nucleotides are TGTGCCACCAGTGATTTCGAGATCCTCCACTTC. Residues: CATSDFEILHF.